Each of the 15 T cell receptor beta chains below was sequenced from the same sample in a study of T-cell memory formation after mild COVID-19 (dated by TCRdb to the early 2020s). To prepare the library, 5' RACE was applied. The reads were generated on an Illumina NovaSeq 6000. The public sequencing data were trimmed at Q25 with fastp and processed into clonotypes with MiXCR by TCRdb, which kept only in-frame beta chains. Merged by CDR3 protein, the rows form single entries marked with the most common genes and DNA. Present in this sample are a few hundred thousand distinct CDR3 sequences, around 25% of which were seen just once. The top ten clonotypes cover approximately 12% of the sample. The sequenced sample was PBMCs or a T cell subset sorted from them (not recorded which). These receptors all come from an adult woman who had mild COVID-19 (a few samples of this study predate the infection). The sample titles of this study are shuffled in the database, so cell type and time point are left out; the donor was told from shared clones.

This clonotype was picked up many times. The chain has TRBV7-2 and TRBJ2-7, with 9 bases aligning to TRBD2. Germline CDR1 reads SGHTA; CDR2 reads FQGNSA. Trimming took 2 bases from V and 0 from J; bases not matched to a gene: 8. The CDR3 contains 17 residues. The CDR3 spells CASSLPGLAWGSYEQYF. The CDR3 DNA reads TGTGCCAGCAGCTTACCCGGACTAGCGTGGGGCTCCTACGAGCAGTACTTC.

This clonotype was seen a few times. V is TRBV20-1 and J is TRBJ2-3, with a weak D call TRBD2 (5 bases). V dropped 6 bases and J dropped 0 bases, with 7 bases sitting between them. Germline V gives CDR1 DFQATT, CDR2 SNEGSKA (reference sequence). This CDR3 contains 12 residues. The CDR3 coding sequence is TGCAGTGCGAGGAGGAGCACAGATACGCAGTATTTT. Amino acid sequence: CSARRSTDTQYF.

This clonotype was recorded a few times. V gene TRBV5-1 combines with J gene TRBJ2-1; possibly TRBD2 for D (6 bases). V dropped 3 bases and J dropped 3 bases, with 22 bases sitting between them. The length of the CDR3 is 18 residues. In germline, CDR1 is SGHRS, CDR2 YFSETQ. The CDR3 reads CASSSHPSAAGSYNEQFF. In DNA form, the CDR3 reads TGCGCCAGCAGCTCACACCCTTCGGCAGCGGGCAGCTACAATGAGCAGTTCTTC.

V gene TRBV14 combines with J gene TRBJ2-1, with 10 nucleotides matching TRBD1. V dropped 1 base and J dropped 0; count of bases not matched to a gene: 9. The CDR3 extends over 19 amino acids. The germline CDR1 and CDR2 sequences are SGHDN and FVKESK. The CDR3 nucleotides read TGTGCCAGCAGCCAAGTATTTCCGTGGGACAGGGGCTCCTACAATGAGCAGTTCTTC. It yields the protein CASSQVFPWDRGSYNEQFF.

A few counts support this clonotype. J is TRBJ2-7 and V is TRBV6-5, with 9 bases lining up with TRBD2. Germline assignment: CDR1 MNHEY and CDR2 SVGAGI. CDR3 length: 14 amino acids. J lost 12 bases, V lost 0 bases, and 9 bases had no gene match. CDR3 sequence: CASSYSRLAGDLYF. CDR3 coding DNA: TGTGCCAGCAGTTACTCGCGGTTAGCGGGAGATCTGTACTTC.

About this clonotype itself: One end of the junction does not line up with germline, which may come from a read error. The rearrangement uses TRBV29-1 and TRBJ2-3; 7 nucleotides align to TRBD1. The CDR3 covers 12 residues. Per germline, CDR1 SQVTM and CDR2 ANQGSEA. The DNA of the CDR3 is TGCAGCGTTGAAGATGGGGACAGTACTCCCCATTTT. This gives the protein CSVEDGDSTPHF.

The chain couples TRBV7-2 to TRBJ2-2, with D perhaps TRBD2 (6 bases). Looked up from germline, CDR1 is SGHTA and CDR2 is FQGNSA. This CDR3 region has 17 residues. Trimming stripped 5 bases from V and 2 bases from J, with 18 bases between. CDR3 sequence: CASSPYEGGLNTGELFF. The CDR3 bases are TGTGCCAGCAGCCCGTATGAGGGAGGCTTAAACACCGGGGAGCTGTTTTTT.

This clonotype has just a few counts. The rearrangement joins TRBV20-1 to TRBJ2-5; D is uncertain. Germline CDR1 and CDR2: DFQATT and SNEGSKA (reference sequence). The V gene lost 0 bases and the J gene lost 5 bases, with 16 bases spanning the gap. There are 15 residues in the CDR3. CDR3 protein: CSARDGEAGWETQYF. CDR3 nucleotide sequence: TGCAGTGCTAGAGATGGTGAGGCTGGATGGGAGACCCAGTACTTC.

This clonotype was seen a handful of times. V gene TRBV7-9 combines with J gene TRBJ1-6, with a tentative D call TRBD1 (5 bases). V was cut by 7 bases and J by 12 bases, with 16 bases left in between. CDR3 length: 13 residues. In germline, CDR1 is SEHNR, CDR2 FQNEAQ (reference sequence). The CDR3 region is CASTQGPGGPLHF. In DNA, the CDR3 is TGTGCCAGCACCCAAGGGCCCGGGGGACCCCTCCACTTT.

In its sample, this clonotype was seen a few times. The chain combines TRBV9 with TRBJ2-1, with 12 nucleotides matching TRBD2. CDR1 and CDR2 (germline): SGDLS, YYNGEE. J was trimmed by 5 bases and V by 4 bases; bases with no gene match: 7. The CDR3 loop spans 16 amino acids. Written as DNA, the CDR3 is TGTGCCAGCAGCCCCCTAGCGGGAGGGTGGGACAATGAGCAGTTCTTC. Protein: CASSPLAGGWDNEQFF.

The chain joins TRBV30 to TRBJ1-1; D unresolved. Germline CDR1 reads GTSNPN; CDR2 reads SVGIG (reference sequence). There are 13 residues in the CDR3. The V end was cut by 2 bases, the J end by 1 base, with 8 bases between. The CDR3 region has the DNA TGTGCCTGGAGTCTAAACAGGAACACTGAAGCTTTCTTT. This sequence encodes CAWSLNRNTEAFF. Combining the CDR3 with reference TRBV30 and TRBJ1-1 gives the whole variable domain SQTIHQWPATLVQPVGSPLSLECTVEGTSNPNLYWYRQAAGRGLQLLFYSVGIGQISSEVPQNLSASRPQDRQFILSSKKLLLSDSGFYLCAWSLNRNTEAFFGQGTRLTVV.

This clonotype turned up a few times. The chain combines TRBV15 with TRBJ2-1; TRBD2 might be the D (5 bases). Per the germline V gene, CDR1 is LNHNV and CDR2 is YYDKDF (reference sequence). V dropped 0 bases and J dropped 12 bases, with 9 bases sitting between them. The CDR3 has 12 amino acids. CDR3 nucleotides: TGTGCCACCAGCAGAGATCGGGGTACGCAGTTCTTC. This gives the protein CATSRDRGTQFF. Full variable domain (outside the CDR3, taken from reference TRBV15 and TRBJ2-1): DAMVIQNPRYQVTQFGKPVTLSCSQTLNHNVMYWYQQKSSQAPKLLFHYYDKDFNNEADTPDNFQSRRPNTSFCFLDIRSPGLGDTAMYLCATSRDRGTQFFGPGTRLTVL.

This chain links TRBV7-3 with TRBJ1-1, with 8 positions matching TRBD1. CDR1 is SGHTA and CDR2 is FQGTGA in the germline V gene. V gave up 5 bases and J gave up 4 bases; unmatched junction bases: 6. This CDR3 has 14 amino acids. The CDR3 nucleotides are TGTGCCAGCAGCACAGGGGGTTTCGGCACTGAAGCTTTCTTT. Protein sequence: CASSTGGFGTEAFF.

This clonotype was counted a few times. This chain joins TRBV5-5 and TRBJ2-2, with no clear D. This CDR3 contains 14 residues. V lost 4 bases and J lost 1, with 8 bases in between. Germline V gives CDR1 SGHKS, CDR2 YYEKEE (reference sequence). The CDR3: CASSRDKNTGELFF. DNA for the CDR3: TGTGCCAGCAGCCGAGACAAGAACACCGGGGAGCTGTTTTTT.

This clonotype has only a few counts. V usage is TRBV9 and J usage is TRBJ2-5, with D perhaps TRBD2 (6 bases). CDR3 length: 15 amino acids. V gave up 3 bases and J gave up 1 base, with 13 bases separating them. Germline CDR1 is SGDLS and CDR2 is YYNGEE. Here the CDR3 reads CASSAGGSTQETQYF. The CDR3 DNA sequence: TGTGCCAGCAGCGCAGGAGGGAGTACCCAAGAGACCCAGTACTTC.